Listed below are T cell receptor beta chains from one sample, sequenced in a study of OX40 agonist ivuxolimab in advanced cancers. This table comes from immunoSEQ multiplex PCR, and its TCRdb copy is limited to in-frame clones, with some not included. Of tens of thousands of clones detected, 84% appear once; the ten largest clones hold 5.5% to 7.5%. Sample: CD4+ or CD8+ T cells sorted from blood, taken in a trial of the OX40 agonist ivuxolimab. The origin of the receptors is an adult with an advanced solid tumor such as melanoma, head and neck, liver or kidney cancer. Each CDR3 is given with its conserved first and last residue. A D gene is named only where the DNA matches it firmly. The size entry is marked missing in some rows and otherwise reads once, few, many or a size class.

>TRBJ1-2|.|TRBD1|TRBV29-1
TGCAGCGTTGAAGATGGGGACAGGAGAAGGGACTATGGCTACACCTTC
CSVEDGDRRRDYGYTF
>TRBJ1-6|.|.|TRBV19
TGTGCCAGTAGTTCGAGGACGGATTCACCCCTCCACTTT
CASSSRTDSPLHF
>TRBJ1-1|.|TRBD1|TRBV2
TGTGCCAGCAGCCGGGGGCTAGACAGGGTCGTAGCTTTCTTT
CASSRGLDRVVAFF
>TRBJ1-4|.|.|TRBV28
TGTGCCATCGCCACAGTCCATGGGGAAAAACTGTTTTTT
CAIATVHGEKLFF
>TRBJ1-2|.|.|TRBV28
TGTGCCAGCAGTGGCGCAGGGGCCTCCAACTATGGCTACACCTTC
CASSGAGASNYGYTF
>TRBJ2-7|.|.|TRBV18
TGTGCCAGCTCACCAGGGCGGGAAGACGAGCAGTACTTC
CASSPGREDEQYF
>TRBJ2-7|.|.|TRBV7-2
TGTGCCAGCAGCTGGAGTGCGATCTCCTACGAGCAGTACTTC
CASSWSAISYEQYF
>TRBJ1-2|.|TRBD1|TRBV28
TGTGCCAGCAGTTCCCCCGACAGGGGGACCTATGGCTACACCTTC
CASSSPDRGTYGYTF
>TRBJ2-7|.|.|TRBV19
TGTGCCAGTAGTATAGATTTGAGGGCGCCCTATTCCTACGAGCAGTACTTC
CASSIDLRAPYSYEQYF
>TRBJ2-6|.|.|TRBV7-9
TGTGCCAGCAGCCTCATGACTGCTGGGGCCAACGTCCTGACTTTC
CASSLMTAGANVLTF
>TRBJ1-1|.|.|TRBV6-5
TGTGCCAGCAGTTACAGACCTCCGGGGAACACTGAAGCTTTCTTT
CASSYRPPGNTEAFF
>TRBJ2-3|.|.|TRBV5-1
TGCGCCAGCAGCTCCCCAGGCACAGATACGCAGTATTTT
CASSSPGTDTQYF
>TRBJ2-7|.|.|TRBV6-5
TGTGCCAGCAGTTACGAGAGTATGGCCCCATCGACCGAGCAGTACTTC
CASSYESMAPSTEQYF
>TRBJ2-3|.|TRBD1|TRBV19
TGTGCCAGTAGTAGACAGAGGACAGGCCGATTCACAGATACGCAGTATTTT
CASSRQRTGRFTDTQYF
>TRBJ1-1|.|.|TRBV4-2
TGTGCCAGCAGCACGTTTTACGAGGTTTCCACTGAAGCTTTCTTT
CASSTFYEVSTEAFF
>TRBJ1-1|once|.|TRBV29-1
TGCAGCGTTGTGGACACTGAAGCTTTCTTT
CSVVDTEAFF
>TRBJ1-5|.|.|TRBV6-5
TGTGCCAGCAGCCCGGGGACCGCAACGGGGAGGCCCCAGCATTTT
CASSPGTATGRPQHF
>TRBJ2-4|.|.|TRBV10-3
TGTGCCATCTCCCCGATGCTAGACAAAAACATTCAGTACTTC
CAISPMLDKNIQYF
>TRBJ2-2|.|.|TRBV29-1
TGCAGCGTTGAATCCGCCGGAACCGGGGAGCTGTTTTTT
CSVESAGTGELFF
>TRBJ1-4|.|.|TRBV4-2
TGTGCCAGCAGCCAAGACAGAGGGGAAAAACTGTTTTTT
CASSQDRGEKLFF
>TRBJ2-1|once|TRBD2|TRBV5-1
TGCGCCAGCAGCTTGGCAGCTAGCGGACTATACAATGAGCAGTTCTTC
CASSLAASGLYNEQFF
>TRBJ1-1|few|TRBD1|TRBV29-1
TGCAGCGGCACAGGGGGCTGGGGGATGAACACTGAAGCTTTCTTT
CSGTGGWGMNTEAFF
>TRBJ1-5|.|.|TRBV5-8
TGTGCCAGCAGCTGGGCGACCAATCAGCCCCAGCATTTT
CASSWATNQPQHF
>TRBJ2-7|.|TRBD1|TRBV6-4
TGTGCCAGCAACCAGGGACAGGCGTACGAGCAGTACTTC
CASNQGQAYEQYF
>TRBJ1-5|.|TRBD1|TRBV18
TGTGCCAGCTCACGATCACAGGGGGCAAAGAGCAATCAGCCCCAGCATTTT
CASSRSQGAKSNQPQHF
>TRBJ1-1|few|.|TRBV30
TGTGCCTGGGGGGAAGACACTGAAGCTTTCTTT
CAWGEDTEAFF
>TRBJ1-2|.|.|TRBV5-5
TGTGCCAGCAGCCCAGATGGCTATGGCTACACCTTC
CASSPDGYGYTF
>TRBJ1-1|few|.|TRBV7-8
TGTGCCAGCAGCTTAGGGCAGGCGAACACTGAAGCTTTCTTT
CASSLGQANTEAFF
>TRBJ1-2|.|TRBD1|TRBV2
TGTGCCAGCAGTGAACAGGGGGCCTACACCTTC
CASSEQGAYTF
>TRBJ2-1|.|TRBD2|TRBV2
TGTGCCAGCAGTGAAGCGCTACTAGCGGAACACAATGAGCAGTTCTTC
CASSEALLAEHNEQFF
>TRBJ2-3|.|.|TRBV27
TGTGCCAGCAGTGCCTGGACAGCCACAGATACGCAGTATTTT
CASSAWTATDTQYF
>TRBJ1-1|.|.|TRBV7-2
TGTGCCAGCAGCTTAGCTTTGAACACTGAAGCTTTCTTT
CASSLALNTEAFF
>TRBJ2-2|.|TRBD1|TRBV10-3
TGTGCCATCAGTGCGGACAGGGCGAACACCGGGGAGCTGTTTTTT
CAISADRANTGELFF
>TRBJ2-1|once|.|TRBV15
TGTGCCACCAGCAGAGATGGGGGGAGCTCCTACAATGAGCAGTTCTTC
CATSRDGGSSYNEQFF
>TRBJ2-1|.|TRBD2|TRBV5-6
TGTGCCAGCAGCTTGGACGGGGGGGCTGTCGATGAGCAGTTCTTC
CASSLDGGAVDEQFF
>TRBJ2-3|.|.|TRBV6-5
TGTGCCAGCAGTTCCAGACAGGCCCCAGGCGCAGATACGCAGTATTTT
CASSSRQAPGADTQYF
>TRBJ1-3|.|.|TRBV9
TGTGCCAGCAGCGTCCGTCGGCCCTCTGGAAACACCATATATTTT
CASSVRRPSGNTIYF
>TRBJ2-7|.|.|TRBV5-8
TGTGCCAGCAGCCTGGGGCAGGGATCCTACGAGCAGTACTTC
CASSLGQGSYEQYF
>TRBJ1-1|.|.|TRBV7-2
TGTGCCAGCAGCTTAAGGCAGGGGAGCACTGAAGCTTTCTTT
CASSLRQGSTEAFF
>TRBJ1-5|once|.|TRBV15
TGTGCCACCAGCAGAGACTTCGGGGCAGGGCTCCAGCATTTT
CATSRDFGAGLQHF
>TRBJ1-5|.|.|TRBV2
TGTGCCAGCAGTGAGTACCTGGGCCAGCCCCAGCATTTT
CASSEYLGQPQHF
>TRBJ1-3|.|TRBD1|TRBV4-1
TGCGCCAGCAGCCAAGTACGGGCAGGGGGAAGAAACACCATATATTTT
CASSQVRAGGRNTIYF
>TRBJ2-5|.|TRBD1|TRBV5-1
TGCGCCAGCAGCTTAACAGGGGGCCCCCAAGAGACCCAGTACTTC
CASSLTGGPQETQYF
>TRBJ1-4|.|TRBD1|TRBV6-7
TGTGCCAGCATCCGGACAGGGAAGGAAACTAATGAAAAACTGTTTTTT
CASIRTGKETNEKLFF
>TRBJ2-3|.|.|TRBV7-2
TGTGCCAGCAGCCCGCCAGGGGGCACAGATACGCAGTATTTT
CASSPPGGTDTQYF
>TRBJ2-7|.|.|TRBV28
TGTGCCAGCACCTCGTTCCGGGGAACCTACGAGCAGTACTTC
CASTSFRGTYEQYF
>TRBJ2-7|.|TRBD1|TRBV5-6
TGTGCCAGCAGCTTGGCCGGGACAGGGGGGAGGAAGCAGTACTTC
CASSLAGTGGRKQYF
>TRBJ2-5|.|.|TRBV10-1
TGCGCCAGCAGTGAGACGGGGGAGGCGCAAGAGACCCAGTACTTC
CASSETGEAQETQYF